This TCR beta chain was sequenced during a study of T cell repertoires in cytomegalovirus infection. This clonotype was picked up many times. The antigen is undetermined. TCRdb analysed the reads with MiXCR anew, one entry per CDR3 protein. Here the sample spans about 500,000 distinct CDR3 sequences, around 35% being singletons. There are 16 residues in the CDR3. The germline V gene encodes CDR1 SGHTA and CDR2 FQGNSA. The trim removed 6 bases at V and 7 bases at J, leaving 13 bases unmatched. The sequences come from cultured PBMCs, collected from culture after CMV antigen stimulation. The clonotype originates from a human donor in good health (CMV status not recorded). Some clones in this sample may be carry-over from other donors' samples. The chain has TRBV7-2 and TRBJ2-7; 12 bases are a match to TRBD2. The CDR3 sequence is CASSRTSGNNAREQYF. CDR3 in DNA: TGTGCCAGCAGTCGGACTAGCGGGAATAACGCGAGGGAGCAGTACTTC.